One sample yielded the 32 T cell receptor beta chains listed below, sequenced in a study of neoadjuvant anti-PD-1 for oral cavity cancer. The method was immunoSEQ multiplex PCR; TCRdb's version includes in-frame clones alone and lacks a portion of them. The table records 30,000 to 40,000 clones, about 83% of them present only once. The sequencing used PBMCs, collected before nivolumab (anti-PD-1) treatment. The receptors here all came from a person aged 40 to 85 with oral cavity squamous cell carcinoma.

V usage is TRBV28 and J usage is TRBJ1-2, with TRBD1 matching over 10 bases. This CDR3 has 14 amino acids. CDR1 and CDR2 (germline): MDHEN, SYDVKM. Trimming took 6 bases from V and 7 from J; bases not matched to a gene: 8. The CDR3 DNA sequence: TGTGCCAGCAGGCCGGGACAGGGGCAAAGTGGCTACACCTTC. It yields the protein CASRPGQGQSGYTF.

In its sample, this clone was seen a few times. CDR3 bases: TGTGCCAGCAGTGAGCAAAACCGGGACAGCGGGGGCAGAACCCTCCACTTT. Amino acid sequence: CASSEQNRDSGGRTLHF. V gene TRBV6-1 combines with J gene TRBJ1-6; 7 bases map to TRBD1. The ends lost 3 bases at V and 14 bases at J; junction bases unmatched: 19. The CDR3 extends over 17 amino acids. The germline CDR1 and CDR2 sequences are MNHNS and SASEGT.

The genes are TRBV7-2 and TRBJ2-7; D is possibly TRBD1 or TRBD2 (6 bases each). The germline CDR1 and CDR2 sequences are SGHTA and FQGNSA. Trimming removed 4 bases at V and 0 bases at J, with 16 bases between. The CDR3 is 16 amino acids. CDR3 amino acids: CASSSQGGRVSYEQYF. CDR3 in DNA: TGTGCCAGCAGCTCACAGGGAGGAAGGGTCTCCTACGAGCAGTACTTC.

The genes are TRBV7-2 and TRBJ1-5; 8 bases align to TRBD1. The CDR3 covers 14 residues. The ends lost 5 bases at V and 3 bases at J; junction bases unmatched: 3. Germline V lookup: CDR1 SGHTA, CDR2 FQGNSA. The CDR3 region has the DNA TGTGCCAGCAGCCCGACAGGGGCCAATCAGCCCCAGCATTTT. Its translation is CASSPTGANQPQHF.

The J gene is TRBJ2-3, the V gene TRBV4-2; D possibly corresponds to TRBD1 (5 bases). Looked up from germline, CDR1 is LGHNA and CDR2 is YNFKEQ. V lost 5 bases and J 1 base, leaving 13 bases between the germline ends. The CDR3 spans 15 residues. The CDR3 coding sequence is TGTGCCAGCAGCACTCAGGGATTTGGCACAGATACGCAGTATTTT. This codes for CASSTQGFGTDTQYF.

The chain couples TRBV4-1 to TRBJ2-3, with 8 nucleotides matching TRBD2. From germline, CDR1 is MGHRA and CDR2 YSYEKL. V shed 1 base, J shed 7 bases, and the junction held 16 bases outside the gene matches. The length of the CDR3 is 18 residues. CDR3 nucleotide sequence: TGCGCCAGCAGCCAAGCCCCCCGCGGGGGGCCAGTCGTGAATACGCAGTATTTT. Translation: CASSQAPRGGPVVNTQYF.

J is TRBJ1-2 and V is TRBV6-1; D is ambiguous. The V and J ends lost 1 base and 2 bases respectively, with 8 bases between them. CDR3 length: 14 residues. Germline V gene sequence: CDR1 MNHNS, CDR2 SASEGT. The CDR3 DNA follows: TGTGCCAGCAGTGAAGTCCCGGGCAACTATGGCTACACCTTC. It codes for CASSEVPGNYGYTF.

The chain employs TRBV10-3 and TRBJ1-2, with D possibly matching TRBD1 (6 bases). Between the trimmed V and J ends, which lost 4 bases and 5 bases, there was a span of 29 bases. Germline V gives CDR1 ENHRY, CDR2 SYGVKD. The CDR3 contains 19 residues. The CDR3 region is CAISGLQGWGSKNNYGYTF. The CDR3 bases are TGTGCCATCAGTGGACTACAGGGATGGGGCTCAAAAAATAATTATGGCTACACCTTC.

The J gene is TRBJ2-5, the V gene TRBV25-1; 8 bases map to TRBD2. Unmatched junction bases numbered 6, after V lost 1 base and J lost 5 bases. This CDR3 has 15 residues. Per the germline V gene, CDR1 is MGHDK and CDR2 is SYGVNS. The DNA of the CDR3 is TGTGCCAGCAGTGAATCGGCGGGGGGCGGGGAGACCCAGTACTTC. This codes for CASSESAGGGETQYF.

This clone was recorded only once. The rearrangement joins TRBV11-2 to TRBJ1-1, with unresolved D. This CDR3 has 15 residues. V shed 1 base and J shed 1 base, with 10 bases lying between them. Germline lookup yields CDR1 SGHAT and CDR2 FQNNGV. The CDR3 DNA sequence: TGTGCCAGCAGCTTAGCAGTGACCACGAACACTGAAGCTTTCTTT. Residues: CASSLAVTTNTEAFF. The entire variable domain, with the rest obtained from reference TRBV11-2 and TRBJ1-1, is as follows: EAGVAQSPRYKIIEKRQSVAFWCNPISGHATLYWYQQILGQGPKLLIQFQNNGVVDDSQLPKDRFSAERLKGVDSTLKIQPAKLEDSAVYLCASSLAVTTNTEAFFGQGTRLTVV.

This chain connects TRBV15 to TRBJ1-2; no clear D. This CDR3 has 14 residues. CDR1 and CDR2 from the germline V gene are LNHNV and YYDKDF (reference sequence). The ends were cut back, 3 bases at V and 1 base at J, with 9 bases in the middle. CDR3 in amino acids: CATSSGISNYGYTF. In DNA, the CDR3 is TGTGCCACCAGCAGTGGGATCAGTAACTATGGCTACACCTTC.

This clone came up once. The chain joins TRBV5-1 to TRBJ1-6; 7 positions match TRBD1. The CDR3 is 16 residues long. Germline CDR1 reads SGHRS; CDR2 reads YFSETQ. Trimming cost V 3 bases and J 0 bases; bases outside gene matches: 3. CDR3 nucleotides: TGCGCCAGCAGCTGGGGACAGAGCTCCTATAATTCACCCCTCCACTTT. It is translated as CASSWGQSSYNSPLHF.

The chain carries TRBV6-5 and TRBJ1-1; D is perhaps TRBD1 (5 bases). CDR1 MNHEY and CDR2 SVGAGI come from the germline V gene. The CDR3 spans 14 residues. Trimming removed 3 bases from V and 10 bases from J, with 18 bases in between. The CDR3, as DNA: TGTGCCAGCAGTTATACCCCGGGACGCCGCTCAGCTTTCTTT. Its protein is CASSYTPGRRSAFF.

The chain joins TRBV4-1 to TRBJ1-6; D possibly corresponds to TRBD1 (5 bases). V lost 0 bases and J lost 10, with 10 bases in between. This CDR3 has 14 residues. CDR1 and CDR2 (germline): MGHRA, YSYEKL. DNA of the CDR3: TGCGCCAGCAGCCAAGACAGGGTTGGGTCACCCCTCCACTTT. Protein product: CASSQDRVGSPLHF.

This clone turned up a few times. The V and J genes are TRBV19 and TRBJ1-5; D may be TRBD1 (5 bases). Germline CDR1 and CDR2: LNHDA and SQIVND (reference sequence). CDR3 length: 15 amino acids. V dropped 3 bases and J dropped 4 bases, with 13 bases sitting between them. CDR3 nucleotide sequence: TGTGCCAGTAGTATTGGCGGGGCAGGAAATCAGCCCCAGCATTTT. This translates into CASSIGGAGNQPQHF.

This sequence joins TRBV6-6 and TRBJ1-2; maybe TRBD1 (5 bases). Germline CDR1 is MNHNY and CDR2 is SVGAGI (reference sequence). V was trimmed by 6 bases and J by 5 bases, leaving 13 bases between them. This CDR3 contains 13 residues. This CDR3 is CASSRDRFYGYTF. CDR3 DNA: TGTGCCAGCAGCCGGGACCGCTTTTATGGCTACACCTTC.

The chain is built from TRBV27 and TRBJ1-1, with 12 bases identical to TRBD1. The CDR3 contains 15 residues. Trimming cost V 5 bases and J 6 bases; bases outside gene matches: 7. Germline CDR1 is MNHEY and CDR2 is SMNVEV (reference sequence). CDR3 DNA sequence: TGTGCCAGCAGTATTTCGGGGACAGGGGGCTCTGAAGCTTTCTTT. Translation: CASSISGTGGSEAFF.

The rearrangement links TRBV30 to TRBJ2-5; perhaps TRBD2 as D (5 bases). Deletions cut 3 bases from V and 1 base from J, with 9 bases between. Germline V CDR1 and CDR2: GTSNPN, SVGIG (reference sequence). The CDR3 is 13 residues long. CDR3 bases: TGTGCCTGGAGCGGGAACCCCCAAGAGACCCAGTACTTC. This translates into CAWSGNPQETQYF.

The chain uses TRBV9 and TRBJ2-3, with TRBD2 matching 10 bases. The CDR3 loop spans 16 amino acids. Trimming took 4 bases from V and 3 from J; bases not matched to a gene: 8. Germline V gene lookup returns CDR1 SGDLS and CDR2 YYNGEE. CDR3 region: CASSLEASGGTDTQYF. The DNA of the CDR3 is TGTGCCAGCAGCTTGGAAGCTAGCGGGGGAACAGATACGCAGTATTTT.

This chain connects TRBV5-1 to TRBJ2-1; D ambiguous. The CDR3 is 14 amino acids. From germline, CDR1 is SGHRS and CDR2 YFSETQ. V lost 5 bases to trimming and J lost 4 bases, with 13 bases between them. The CDR3 loop reads CASRPRTGYNEQFF. The CDR3 coding sequence is TGCGCCAGCAGGCCCAGAACGGGTTACAATGAGCAGTTCTTC. The whole variable domain, remainder taken from reference TRBV5-1 and TRBJ2-1, is KAGVTQTPRYLIKTRGQQVTLSCSPISGHRSVSWYQQTPGQGLQFLFEYFSETQRNKGNFPGRFSGRQFSNSRSEMNVSTLELGDSALYLCASRPRTGYNEQFFGPGTRLTVL.

The chain combines TRBV4-3 with TRBJ2-2, with D perhaps TRBD1 or TRBD2 (5 bases each). Germline CDR1 is LGHNA and CDR2 is YSLEER. Trimming took 2 bases from V and 1 from J, leaving 11 bases between them. The CDR3 contains 16 residues. The CDR3 is CASSQLEGMNTGELFF. In DNA, the CDR3 is TGCGCCAGCAGCCAACTCGAGGGGATGAACACCGGGGAGCTGTTTTTT.

In this sample, this clone turned up once. The V gene is TRBV30, the J gene TRBJ1-2, with TRBD1 identical over 8 bases. Germline CDR1 GTSNPN, CDR2 SVGIG (reference sequence). The CDR3 spans 14 residues. J was trimmed by 4 bases and V by 3 bases; bases with no gene match: 7. The CDR3 DNA reads as TGTGCCTGGAGGACCACAGGGGGTGTCTATGGCTACACCTTC. This encodes CAWRTTGGVYGYTF.

The chain carries TRBV12-5 and TRBJ2-1; 11 nucleotides line up with TRBD1. With 4 bases clipped from V and 10 bases from J, the junction kept 6 bases outside the gene matches. This CDR3 is built from 14 residues. Germline V lookup: CDR1 LGHNT, CDR2 FRNRAP. The CDR3 sequence: CASGWGDRGREQFF. In nucleotides, the CDR3 is TGTGCTAGTGGTTGGGGGGACAGGGGGAGAGAGCAGTTCTTC.

This chain joins TRBV30 and TRBJ1-1; D may be TRBD1 (6 bases). Trimming removed 3 bases from V and 1 base from J, with 18 bases in between. The length of the CDR3 is 16 residues. Germline V gives CDR1 GTSNPN, CDR2 SVGIG (reference sequence). Here the CDR3 reads CAWSYDRLGRNTEAFF. CDR3 bases: TGTGCCTGGAGCTACGACAGGCTTGGACGGAACACTGAAGCTTTCTTT.

This chain uses TRBV9 with TRBJ2-1; weak D call: TRBD2 (6 bases). The CDR3 has 19 amino acids. The germline gives CDR1 SGDLS, CDR2 YYNGEE. Trimming pared 0 bases from V and 0 bases from J, leaving 19 bases between. For the CDR3, the DNA is TGTGCCAGCAGCGTAGATGGAGTAGCGGCCAGAACCTCCTACAATGAGCAGTTCTTC. Its protein product is CASSVDGVAARTSYNEQFF.

This clone was detected a few times. The chain links TRBV7-2 to TRBJ2-1, with 10 bases identical to TRBD2. V lost 2 bases, J lost 7 bases, and 5 bases stayed unmatched. Germline V gene sequence: CDR1 SGHTA, CDR2 FQGNSA. This CDR3 comprises 15 residues. The CDR3 DNA reads as TGTGCCAGCAGCTTAATCGGACTAGCGGCTAATGAGCAGTTCTTC. Translating gives CASSLIGLAANEQFF.

This clone was picked up one time. The junction departs from the called germline gene at one end, perhaps through a read error. The gene calls are TRBV7-9 and TRBJ2-7; 12 positions match TRBD1. The germline gives CDR1 SEHNR, CDR2 FQNEAQ (reference sequence). This CDR3 is built from 13 residues. The DNA for the CDR3 is TGTGCCAGCAGCTTACGGGACAGGGGGCTTCCTGTCTTC. Translating gives CASSLRDRGLPVF.

This clone was picked up a small number of times. This sequence joins TRBV6-6 and TRBJ2-7, with D possibly matching TRBD2 (6 bases). This CDR3 is built from 14 residues. V lost 0 bases and J 2 bases, leaving 8 bases between the germline ends. Germline values: CDR1 MNHNY, CDR2 SVGAGI (reference sequence). CDR3 sequence: CASSYSEGTYEQYF. CDR3 nucleotide sequence: TGTGCCAGCAGTTACTCGGAGGGTACCTACGAGCAGTACTTC.

This chain joins TRBV6-1 and TRBJ1-6; a possible D gene is TRBD1 (5 bases). With 4 bases removed from V and 7 bases from J, the gap between germline ends came to 14 bases. The CDR3 spans 15 residues. The germline CDR1 and CDR2 sequences are MNHNS and SASEGT. This CDR3 is CASSGRGAGNSPLHF. The CDR3 DNA is TGTGCCAGCAGTGGAAGGGGCGCGGGAAATTCACCCCTCCACTTT.

J is TRBJ1-1 and V is TRBV7-6; no definite D call. The CDR3 covers 13 residues. Trimming stripped 3 bases from V and 4 bases from J, with 9 bases between. CDR1 is SGHVS, CDR2 FNYEAQ, per germline. This CDR3 reads CASSLGGSTEAFF. CDR3 nucleotides: TGTGCCAGCAGCTTGGGAGGGTCCACTGAAGCTTTCTTT.

This clone has a handful of counts. The rearrangement uses TRBV7-9 and TRBJ1-1; 8 bases are shared with TRBD1. V was clipped by 5 bases and J by 3 bases; unmatched bases: 11. The CDR3 is 16 residues long. Germline assignment: CDR1 SEHNR and CDR2 FQNEAQ (reference sequence). The CDR3: CASSLRTGPVDTEAFF. The CDR3 DNA reads TGTGCCAGCAGCCTGCGGACAGGGCCCGTAGACACTGAAGCTTTCTTT.

The chain is built from TRBV19 and TRBJ1-6; 7 bases map to TRBD1. The length of the CDR3 is 16 residues. Looked up from germline, CDR1 is LNHDA and CDR2 is SQIVND (reference sequence). With 4 bases clipped from V and 7 bases from J, the junction kept 10 bases outside the gene matches. CDR3 in amino acids: CASSTGTDYPNSPLHF. In DNA form, the CDR3 reads TGTGCCAGTAGTACTGGGACAGACTACCCAAATTCACCCCTCCACTTT.